The 20 T cell receptor beta chains listed next were all sequenced from one sample in a study of cytomegalovirus exposure and HLA in healthy donors. Profiling relied on immunoSEQ multiplex PCR, and the TCRdb table lists in-frame clones only, not all of them. The sample shows 65,000 to 80,000 clones, approximately 94% of them seen only once. Material: PBMCs. These receptors all come from a woman aged 18-29 years in good health and CMV-seropositive.

The rearrangement links TRBV28 to TRBJ1-3; no definite D call. The CDR3 contains 16 residues. V gave up 2 bases and J gave up 4 bases, with 15 bases separating them. Germline values: CDR1 MDHEN, CDR2 SYDVKM. The CDR3 nucleotides are TGTGCCAGCAGTTTAATTTATCACACTAGGGGAAACACCATATATTTT. Amino acid sequence: CASSLIYHTRGNTIYF.

In its sample, this clone was seen once. The rearrangement joins TRBV19 to TRBJ1-1; no clear D gene. The CDR3 totals 17 residues. The V and J ends lost 4 bases and 3 bases respectively, with 21 bases between them. Germline lookup yields CDR1 LNHDA and CDR2 SQIVND (reference sequence). The CDR3 loop reads CASSTPVLRAIDTEAFF. The DNA for the CDR3 is TGTGCCAGTAGTACCCCCGTCTTGCGGGCCATTGACACTGAAGCTTTCTTT.

The chain uses TRBV6-1 and TRBJ1-5; 11 nucleotides line up with TRBD1. The CDR3 has 15 residues. Germline V gives CDR1 MNHNS, CDR2 SASEGT. The J segment lost 5 bases and the V segment lost 6 bases, leaving 6 bases of the junction unmatched. CDR3 region: CASSSLGQGDQPQHF. In DNA form, the CDR3 reads TGTGCCAGCAGCTCTTTGGGACAGGGGGATCAGCCCCAGCATTTT.

The chain links TRBV4-3 to TRBJ2-7, with D perhaps matching TRBD2 (5 bases). CDR3 length: 15 residues. Between the trimmed V and J ends, which lost 0 bases and 4 bases, there was a span of 13 bases. Germline loops: CDR1 LGHNA, CDR2 YSLEER. DNA of the CDR3: TGCGCCAGCAGCCAAGAACGGGGTTTTTGGTACGAGCAGTACTTC. Protein product: CASSQERGFWYEQYF.

This rearrangement joins TRBV6-1 to TRBJ2-1; a possible D gene is TRBD1 (5 bases). V shed 10 bases and J shed 8 bases, with 12 bases lying between them. The CDR3 is 11 amino acids. Per germline, CDR1 MNHNS and CDR2 SASEGT. The CDR3 protein is CATRIRDEQFF. The CDR3, as DNA: TGTGCCACCCGTATCAGGGATGAGCAGTTCTTC.

DNA for the CDR3: TGTGCCACCAGTCGGAGGGGGCTTAACTATGGCTACACCTTC. Translating gives CATSRRGLNYGYTF. The V and J genes are TRBV15 and TRBJ1-2; TRBD1 matches 7 bases. CDR1 is LNHNV, CDR2 YYDKDF, per germline (reference sequence). Losses at the gene ends were 6 bases for V and 1 base for J; bases not matched to a gene: 5. The CDR3 consists of 14 residues.

V gene TRBV11-3 combines with J gene TRBJ2-7, with TRBD1 matching 9 bases. This CDR3 has 15 amino acids. The germline CDR1 and CDR2 sequences are SGHNT and YENEEA. Unmatched junction bases numbered 9, after V lost 5 bases and J lost 4 bases. The CDR3 DNA is TGTGCCAGCAGCACTGCGGGACAGGGTGAATACGAGCAGTACTTC. It specifies CASSTAGQGEYEQYF.

The rearrangement uses TRBV6-6 and TRBJ1-1; tentative D call: TRBD1 (5 bases). V was cut by 7 bases and J by 1 base, with 13 bases left in between. The CDR3 loop spans 14 amino acids. Per the germline V gene, CDR1 is MNHNY and CDR2 is SVGAGI (reference sequence). CDR3 amino acids: CASTGQGPNTEAFF. In DNA, the CDR3 is TGTGCCAGCACAGGGCAGGGCCCGAACACTGAAGCTTTCTTT.

The chain combines TRBV9 with TRBJ2-7, with D tentatively TRBD2 (7 bases). Trimming pared 0 bases from V and 2 bases from J, leaving 9 bases between. Germline-derived CDR1 and CDR2 are SGDLS and YYNGEE. This CDR3 contains 14 residues. CDR3 protein: CASSVEGGAYEQYF. The CDR3 DNA reads as TGTGCCAGCAGCGTAGAGGGGGGGGCCTACGAGCAGTACTTC.

The chain joins TRBV9 to TRBJ2-3, with 7 bases fitting TRBD2. From germline, CDR1 is SGDLS and CDR2 YYNGEE. J lost 4 bases, V lost 3 bases, and 8 bases had no gene match. The CDR3 runs to 15 residues. The CDR3 nucleotides read TGTGCCAGCAGCGCCCTCGTGGGGGGGTCAGATACGCAGTATTTT. Protein: CASSALVGGSDTQYF. Full variable domain (rest looked up from reference TRBV9 and TRBJ2-3): DSGVTQTPKHLITATGQRVTLRCSPRSGDLSVYWYQQSLDQGLQFLIQYYNGEERAKGNILERFSAQQFPDLHSELNLSSLELGDSALYFCASSALVGGSDTQYFGPGTRLTVL.

The CDR3 region has the DNA TGCAGCGTTGATCCAGCGGGAGGAGACAATGAGCAGTTCTTC. This sequence encodes CSVDPAGGDNEQFF. V usage is TRBV29-1 and J usage is TRBJ2-1; TRBD2 aligns across 9 bases. After removal of 3 bases from V and 5 bases from J, the junction contained 5 bases not matched to a gene. Per the germline V gene, CDR1 is SQVTM and CDR2 is ANQGSEA. This CDR3 is 14 amino acids long.

The chain is built from TRBV7-3 and TRBJ2-5; 9 nucleotides line up with TRBD2. Germline CDR1 reads SGHTA; CDR2 reads FQGTGA. The junction had 9 bases not matched to a gene; V was cut back by 6 bases and J by 1 base. The CDR3 extends over 16 amino acids. CDR3 sequence reads: CASRIRGGGPQETQYF. CDR3 DNA sequence: TGTGCCAGCAGGATACGCGGGGGGGGGCCCCAAGAGACCCAGTACTTC.

V is TRBV28 and J is TRBJ1-5, with D perhaps TRBD1 (6 bases). The CDR3 sequence is 14 residues long. Trimming removed 5 bases at V and 3 bases at J, with 11 bases between. Per the germline V gene, CDR1 is MDHEN and CDR2 is SYDVKM. The CDR3 DNA sequence: TGTGCCAGCAGTCAATACAGGGCCAATCAGCCCCAGCATTTT. It specifies CASSQYRANQPQHF.

This rearrangement joins TRBV19 to TRBJ2-2, with D unclear. The CDR3 contains 13 residues. Germline assignment: CDR1 LNHDA and CDR2 SQIVND (reference sequence). Between the trimmed V and J ends, which lost 7 bases and 5 bases, there was a span of 11 bases. The DNA for the CDR3 is TGTGCCAGTATGAGTCCCGGGACCGGGGAGCTGTTTTTT. This sequence encodes CASMSPGTGELFF.

The V call is TRBV27, the J call TRBJ1-5; TRBD1 is a possible D gene (6 bases). The CDR3 sequence is 14 residues long. With 2 bases removed from V and 12 bases from J, the gap between germline ends came to 17 bases. Germline CDR1 and CDR2: MNHEY and SMNVEV (reference sequence). CDR3: CASSLRGGPQVQHF. The CDR3 coding sequence is TGTGCCAGCAGTTTAAGGGGGGGCCCTCAGGTCCAGCATTTT.

The gene calls are TRBV6-5 and TRBJ1-2; a possible D gene is TRBD1 (5 bases). Per the germline V gene, CDR1 is MNHEY and CDR2 is SVGAGI. The CDR3 has 13 amino acids. Trimming pared 0 bases from V and 4 bases from J, leaving 6 bases between. The CDR3 sequence: CASSYSRAYGYTF. The CDR3 coding sequence is TGTGCCAGCAGTTACTCCAGGGCCTATGGCTACACCTTC.

The chain has TRBV28 and TRBJ2-7; D remains ambiguous. This CDR3 has 14 residues. The germline gives CDR1 MDHEN, CDR2 SYDVKM. The germline V and J ends were trimmed by 6 bases and 1 base, with 13 bases remaining between them. The CDR3 coding sequence is TGTGCCAGCAGGTCCACCGACTCGTCCTACGAGCAGTACTTC. It is translated as CASRSTDSSYEQYF.

The J gene is TRBJ1-1, the V gene TRBV11-2; D not resolved. Germline V lookup: CDR1 SGHAT, CDR2 FQNNGV. Trimming shortened V by 0 bases and J by 1 base, and 3 bases separated the two germline ends. This CDR3 has 13 residues. Here the CDR3 reads CASSLDRNTEAFF. DNA for the CDR3: TGTGCCAGCAGCTTAGATCGGAACACTGAAGCTTTCTTT.

This clone came up once. This chain joins TRBV6-1 and TRBJ1-4; TRBD1 is a possible D gene (6 bases). Deletions cut 4 bases from V and 4 bases from J, with 16 bases between. This CDR3 spans 16 amino acids. Germline V gene sequence: CDR1 MNHNS, CDR2 SASEGT. In nucleotides, the CDR3 is TGTGCCAGCAGTGTCTTCCGGGACACAGATAATGAAAAACTGTTTTTT. It yields the protein CASSVFRDTDNEKLFF.

This rearrangement joins TRBV29-1 to TRBJ1-2; D possibly corresponds to TRBD1 (6 bases). Germline loops: CDR1 SQVTM, CDR2 ANQGSEA. The CDR3 has 12 amino acids. Trimming took 4 bases from V and 2 from J, leaving 8 bases between them. CDR3 sequence: CSVGTANYGYTF. The CDR3 nucleotides read TGCAGCGTTGGGACAGCCAACTATGGCTACACCTTC.